The 25 T cell receptor beta chains below come from one sample, sequenced in a study of graft-versus-host responses after intestinal transplantation (dated by TCRdb to the early 2020s). The sample's time point label, in plain terms: cells obtained before transplantation from donor or recipient. The method was the immunoSEQ multiplex PCR assay. TCRdb mirrors the immuneACCESS table, restricted to in-frame sequences. Some clones are absent from its copies; in checked studies, under half trace to an unresolved V gene, and the reason for the others is unknown. Within this sample are some 100,000 clones, with about 90% of them counted one time only. The ten biggest clones cover more than 0.75% of the sample. No antigens are known for them. The material sequenced was unstimulated CD4+ T cells sorted from spleen or lymph node cells, taken before transplant. Source of these receptors: a human donor who was the organ donor for an intestinal transplant.

V gene TRBV4-1 combines with J gene TRBJ2-2; tentatively, D is TRBD1 or TRBD2 (5 bases each). The V and J ends lost 7 bases and 4 bases respectively, with 25 bases between them. This CDR3 has 18 residues. CDR1 and CDR2 (germline): MGHRA, YSYEKL. As DNA, the CDR3 is TGCGCCAGCACCAGAGGAGAGGGGCTAGGGGTTGGCACCGGGGAGCTGTTTTTT. Encoded protein: CASTRGEGLGVGTGELFF.

V is TRBV30 and J is TRBJ1-5, with TRBD1 identical over 11 bases. With V trimmed by 1 base and J by 1 base, 9 bases remained unmatched. CDR3 length equals 18 residues. Per germline, CDR1 GTSNPN and CDR2 SVGIG (reference sequence). The CDR3 bases are TGTGCCTGGAGTGCCACACGGACAGGGGGCCGAAGCAATCAGCCCCAGCATTTT. It translates to CAWSATRTGGRSNQPQHF.

The V and J genes are TRBV5-6 and TRBJ2-1; 8 bases line up with TRBD2. The trim removed 4 bases at V and 9 bases at J, leaving 15 bases unmatched. CDR1 is SGHDT and CDR2 is YYEEEE in the germline V gene. The CDR3 has 16 residues. The CDR3 nucleotides are TGTGCCAGCAGCCCAAGAGGACTAGCAGGACGGAGTGAGCAGTTCTTC. This translates into CASSPRGLAGRSEQFF.

The V and J genes are TRBV18 and TRBJ2-1; 10 bases are shared with TRBD2. The V gene's germline CDR1 is KGHSH and CDR2 LQKENI. The CDR3 length is 16 residues. V lost 3 bases, J lost 3 bases, and 5 bases stayed unmatched. CDR3 in DNA: TGTGCCAGCTCACCGCCCCGGACTAGCGGCTACAATGAGCAGTTCTTC. Its protein is CASSPPRTSGYNEQFF.

This chain connects TRBV7-6 to TRBJ1-6; 9 nucleotides agree with TRBD1. Germline CDR1 and CDR2: SGHVS and FNYEAQ. The CDR3 covers 18 residues. V lost 9 bases to trimming and J lost 0 bases; unmatched junction nucleotides: 12. The CDR3 sequence: CASRMGQGPSSYNSPLHF. In DNA, the CDR3 is TGTGCCAGTCGGATGGGACAGGGCCCTAGCTCCTATAATTCACCCCTCCACTTT.

The chain combines TRBV18 with TRBJ2-3; D is unresolved. CDR3 length: 15 amino acids. V lost 2 bases and J 8 bases, leaving 17 bases between the germline ends. CDR1 and CDR2 from the germline V gene are KGHSH and LQKENI. In nucleotides, the CDR3 is TGTGCCAGCTCACCAACCACAGAACAGTACCCTACGCAGTATTTT. As protein: CASSPTTEQYPTQYF. Looking up the rest from reference TRBV18 and TRBJ2-3 gives the full variable domain: NAGVMQNPRHLVRRRGQEARLRCSPMKGHSHVYWYRQLPEEGLKFMVYLQKENIIDESGMPKERFSAEFPKEGPSILRIQQVVRGDSAAYFCASSPTTEQYPTQYFGPGTRLTVL.

A note on this clone: The junction differs from germline at one of its ends, possibly a read error. Within the sample, other DNA sequences also encode this same CDR3. The chain couples TRBV30 to TRBJ2-7; 7 nucleotides align to TRBD1. The CDR3 sequence is 14 residues long. From germline, CDR1 is GTSNPN and CDR2 SVGIG (reference sequence). CDR3 bases: TGTGCCTGGAGTAGGGGACAGTTATTTAACGAGCAGTATTTC. This translates into CAWSRGQLFNEQYF. Looking up the rest from reference TRBV30 and TRBJ2-7 gives the full variable domain: SQTIHQWPATLVQPVGSPLSLECTVEGTSNPNLYWYRQAAGRGLQLLFYSVGIGQISSEVPQNLSASRPQDRQFILSSKKLLLSDSGFYLCAWSRGQLFNEQYFGPGTRLTVT.

This clone came up once. V and J are TRBV7-2 and TRBJ2-6, with a weak D call TRBD1 (6 bases). The V and J ends lost 1 base and 0 bases respectively, with 13 bases between them. CDR1 is SGHTA, CDR2 FQGNSA, per germline. The CDR3 length is 18 residues. The CDR3 sequence is CASSLGPGHISGANVLTF. The CDR3 coding sequence is TGTGCCAGCAGCTTAGGACCGGGACATATCTCTGGGGCCAACGTCCTGACTTTC. Full variable domain (rest looked up from reference TRBV7-2 and TRBJ2-6): GAGVSQSPSNKVTEKGKDVELRCDPISGHTALYWYRQSLGQGLEFLIYFQGNSAPDKSGLPSDRFSAERTGGSVSTLTIQRTQQEDSAVYLCASSLGPGHISGANVLTFGAGSRLTVL.

The rearrangement links TRBV10-3 to TRBJ2-7; either TRBD1 or TRBD2 may fit D (5 bases each). The CDR3 runs 14 residues. Germline lookup yields CDR1 ENHRY and CDR2 SYGVKD. With 4 bases removed from V and 2 bases from J, the gap between germline ends came to 12 bases. CDR3 DNA: TGTGCCATCAGTGTGTTTCGGGGCCCCTACGAGCAGTACTTC. Its protein product is CAISVFRGPYEQYF.

The chain links TRBV6-1 to TRBJ1-4; 7 bases match TRBD1. The germline CDR1 and CDR2 sequences are MNHNS and SASEGT. V lost 5 bases and J lost 4; bases outside the gene matches: 7. This CDR3 comprises 15 residues. CDR3 sequence (DNA): TGTGCCAGCAGTCCAAGGGGACAGTTTAATGAAAAACTGTTTTTT. Protein product: CASSPRGQFNEKLFF.

The V call is TRBV7-2, the J call TRBJ1-2, with 7 bases lining up with TRBD1. The CDR3 runs to 17 residues. Germline V gene data show CDR1 as SGHTA and CDR2 as FQGNSA. The junction had 14 bases not matched to a gene; V was cut back by 5 bases and J by 2 bases. CDR3 DNA sequence: TGTGCCAGCAGCCTCGGACAGGCCGAGTTAAGGAACTATGGCTACACCTTC. Its protein is CASSLGQAELRNYGYTF.

The genes are TRBV19 and TRBJ2-7; TRBD1 matches at 9 bases. Germline lookup yields CDR1 LNHDA and CDR2 SQIVND (reference sequence). CDR3 size: 14 residues. V was pared by 5 bases and J by 6 bases, with 8 bases of the junction left unmatched. The chain's CDR3 is CASSPQTGGVEQYF. The CDR3 coding sequence is TGTGCCAGTAGTCCTCAGACAGGGGGGGTCGAGCAGTACTTC. The variable domain in full, with the rest retrieved from reference TRBV19 and TRBJ2-7, is DGGITQSPKYLFRKEGQNVTLSCEQNLNHDAMYWYRQDPGQGLRLIYYSQIVNDFQKGDIAEGYSVSREKKESFPLTVTSAQKNPTAFYLCASSPQTGGVEQYFGPGTRLTVT.

The chain is built from TRBV4-1 and TRBJ2-1; 11 bases match TRBD1. Germline V gene lookup returns CDR1 MGHRA and CDR2 YSYEKL. The trim removed 2 bases at V and 6 bases at J, leaving 12 bases unmatched. The length of the CDR3 is 18 residues. This chain's CDR3 is CASSQRDRGVLFSNEQFF. The CDR3 nucleotides read TGCGCCAGCAGCCAAAGGGACAGGGGGGTTTTGTTTAGCAATGAGCAGTTCTTC.

The chain employs TRBV5-1 and TRBJ1-6; a possible D gene is TRBD1 (5 bases). Germline-derived CDR1 and CDR2 are SGHRS and YFSETQ. The CDR3 loop spans 18 amino acids. V was trimmed by 0 bases and J by 10 bases, leaving 23 bases between them. CDR3 region: CASSLGVAGTASGSPLHF. As DNA, the CDR3 is TGCGCCAGCAGCTTGGGGGTGGCAGGGACGGCTTCGGGGTCACCCCTCCACTTT.

The chain joins TRBV7-9 to TRBJ2-2, with TRBD2 matching over 10 bases. Per germline, CDR1 SEHNR and CDR2 FQNEAQ (reference sequence). This CDR3 contains 18 residues. V was clipped by 3 bases and J by 0 bases; unmatched bases: 7. The CDR3 spells CASSFKRGGQANTGELFF. The CDR3 nucleotides read TGTGCCAGCAGCTTCAAGCGGGGGGGACAAGCGAACACCGGGGAGCTGTTTTTT.

The rearrangement joins TRBV5-4 to TRBJ1-1; 7 positions agree with TRBD1. The CDR3 extends over 14 amino acids. Germline CDR1 SGHNT, CDR2 YYREEE (reference sequence). V trimming: 5 bases; J trimming: 0 bases; junction bases outside the gene matches: 4. The CDR3 region is CASSRDSLNTEAFF. In DNA, the CDR3 is TGTGCCAGCAGTAGGGACAGTCTGAACACTGAAGCTTTCTTT.

V and J are TRBV9 and TRBJ2-4; D is unresolved. The CDR3 is made up of 15 amino acids. CDR1 and CDR2 from the germline V gene are SGDLS and YYNGEE. V dropped 2 bases and J dropped 0 bases, with 9 bases sitting between them. This chain's CDR3 is CASSVSPLAKNIQYF. DNA for the CDR3: TGTGCCAGCAGCGTCAGTCCACTAGCCAAAAACATTCAGTACTTC.

The chain combines TRBV6-5 with TRBJ1-2; D uncertain. The CDR3 runs 13 residues. Germline CDR1 reads MNHEY; CDR2 reads SVGAGI. Trimming shortened V by 5 bases and J by 8 bases, and 15 bases separated the two germline ends. The CDR3 loop is CASSTGPTRGYTF. The DNA for the CDR3 is TGTGCCAGCAGTACCGGTCCCACTCGGGGCTACACCTTC.

This clone was seen more than once but under ten times. Here the CDR3 reads CASSYRGDTGELFF. CDR3 in DNA: TGTGCCAGCAGTTACAGGGGGGACACCGGGGAGCTGTTTTTT. This rearrangement joins TRBV6-5 to TRBJ2-2; D is perhaps TRBD1 or TRBD2 (6 bases each). CDR1 is MNHEY, CDR2 SVGAGI, per germline. The germline V and J ends were trimmed by 2 bases and 3 bases, with 7 bases remaining between them. CDR3 length: 14 amino acids.

This clone was observed a few times. This sequence joins TRBV5-1 and TRBJ2-2; tentative D call: TRBD1 (6 bases). Trimming left V 4 bases short and J 7 bases short, with 23 bases between. CDR3 length: 17 residues. Germline CDR1 is SGHRS and CDR2 is YFSETQ. In DNA form, the CDR3 reads TGCGCCAGCAGCCCAGGGACCAGCCCAGGGGCGGGCGGGGAGCTGTTTTTT. Translating gives CASSPGTSPGAGGELFF.

A few counts support this clone. The chain is built from TRBV6-5 and TRBJ1-2; tentative D call: TRBD1 (5 bases). The V and J ends lost 6 bases and 3 bases respectively, with 11 bases between them. This CDR3 has 13 amino acids. Germline V CDR1 and CDR2: MNHEY, SVGAGI. Here the CDR3 reads CASRRTRDYGYTF. CDR3 nucleotide sequence: TGTGCCAGCAGGAGGACCAGGGACTATGGCTACACCTTC.

The chain recombines TRBV18 with TRBJ2-6; no clear D gene. This CDR3 is built from 15 residues. The germline V and J ends were trimmed by 3 bases and 0 bases, with 6 bases remaining between them. Germline V gene sequence: CDR1 KGHSH, CDR2 LQKENI. The CDR3 bases are TGTGCCAGCTCACCCGTCTTCTCTGGGGCCAACGTCCTGACTTTC. It specifies CASSPVFSGANVLTF.

The chain combines TRBV7-3 with TRBJ1-1; 7 nucleotides align to TRBD1. This CDR3 is 13 amino acids long. Germline V gene lookup returns CDR1 SGHTA and CDR2 FQGTGA. J lost 4 bases, V lost 5 bases, and 4 bases had no gene match. CDR3 amino acids: CASSRGLGTEAFF. In DNA, the CDR3 is TGTGCCAGCAGCAGGGGGCTAGGCACTGAAGCTTTCTTT.

The V call is TRBV7-2, the J call TRBJ1-1; unclear D gene. The CDR3 consists of 15 residues. V lost 2 bases, J lost 0 bases, and 10 bases lay in between. Germline V CDR1 and CDR2: SGHTA, FQGNSA. The CDR3 DNA reads as TGTGCCAGCAGCTTAAGTGCAGTCTTGAACACTGAAGCTTTCTTT. Amino acids: CASSLSAVLNTEAFF.

J is TRBJ2-5 and V is TRBV11-1, with D possibly TRBD1 on 6 matching bases. The ends were cut back, 5 bases at V and 4 bases at J, with 20 bases in the middle. The CDR3 is 16 amino acids. Germline CDR1 reads SGHAT; CDR2 reads FQDESV (reference sequence). The CDR3 sequence is CASSPWGQLGGETQYF. The CDR3 DNA follows: TGTGCCAGCAGCCCCTGGGGGCAACTCGGTGGAGAGACCCAGTACTTC.